The subject of this entry is one T cell receptor (beta chain). Its matching antigen is unknown. Germline loops: CDR1 LGHNA, CDR2 YSLEER. V trimming: 0 bases; J trimming: 1 base; junction bases outside the gene matches: 11. This CDR3 spans 19 amino acids. Time point indicated: week 35, safety follow-up. The investigators gave 300 ug of mutant IDH1 20-mer peptide in each vaccine dose, together with topical imiquimod. These data belong to a study of a mutant IDH1 vaccine in newly diagnosed glioma. Turning to the study itself: Radiotherapy alone preceded vaccination by 4-6 weeks; alternatively, vaccination started with temozolomide cycles. Earlier care involved radiotherapy, temozolomide, or both, and the majority received both. Treated patients had a mean age of 40.4 years and a roughly 60% male, around 40% female split.

The protocol was immunoSEQ multiplex PCR, while the TCRdb copy is restricted to in-frame clones and leaves out a portion. The sample consists of 35,000 to 45,000 clones, roughly 83% of them appearing once. This chain connects TRBV4-3 to TRBJ2-3; 9 bases agree with TRBD2. The receptor was isolated from a woman aged 45 to 65 with glioma. The sequenced sample was PBMCs, obtained from a glioma patient whose treatment included an IDH1 peptide vaccine. The CDR3 DNA reads TGCGCCAGCAGCCAAGAATTCAGGACGGAGCGGGGGGGCACAGATACGCAGTATTTT. It yields the protein CASSQEFRTERGGTDTQYF.